This T cell receptor (beta chain) appears in the sequencing data of a study of somatic mutations in cytotoxic T cells in rheumatoid arthritis. Per the germline V gene, CDR1 is LNHNV and CDR2 is YYDKDF (reference sequence). The CDR3 is 18 amino acids. Trimming pared 0 bases from V and 2 bases from J, leaving 20 bases between. TCRdb keeps only in-frame clones here, not all; method: immunoSEQ multiplex PCR. The sample contains just under 7,000 clones, 75% of which appear only once. This sequence joins TRBV15 and TRBJ2-7; D might be TRBD1 (6 bases). This TCR derives from an adult with rheumatoid arthritis. Specimen: CD8+ T cells sorted from blood. CDR3 nucleotides: TGTGCCACCAGCAGAGATCCCAGCGACCACAGGGCCACCTACGAGCAGTACTTC. Protein sequence: CATSRDPSDHRATYEQYF.